This T cell receptor (beta chain) was sequenced during a study of cytomegalovirus exposure and HLA in healthy donors. Notes on this clone: Its cognate antigen is unknown.

The length of the CDR3 is 18 residues. The V gene end was trimmed by 0 bases and the J gene end by 3 bases; junction bases not matched to a gene: 7. Germline V gives CDR1 SGHKS, CDR2 YYEKEE (reference sequence). Study-wide points: Further analysis was carried out later, and it showed several of the most significant clusters appearing linked to common viral pathogens.

Healthy bone marrow donors made up the cohort. PCR primers comprised 60 Vbeta and 13 Jbeta primers. This table comes from immunoSEQ multiplex PCR, and its TCRdb copy is limited to in-frame clones, with some not included. The sample shows approximately 150,000 clones, around 77% of them seen only once. This sequence originates from a young woman in good health and CMV-seronegative. The J gene is TRBJ2-2, the V gene TRBV5-5, with 11 positions matching TRBD2. Sample: PBMCs. The CDR3 is CASSLVPTSGTDTGELFF. CDR3 DNA sequence: TGTGCCAGCAGCTTGGTTCCGACTAGCGGGACAGACACCGGGGAGCTGTTTTTT.